The rows below give T cell receptor beta chains drawn from one sample of a study of metastatic and nonmetastatic thyroid tumors. TCRdb re-analyzed the PCR reads using MiXCR. In the table there are under 6,000 clones, 30% of which are singletons. The material sequenced was adjacent normal tissue. Receptor source: a female donor with papillary thyroid cancer or a benign thyroid nodule (not recorded which). Some clones in this sample may be carry-over from other donors' samples. Both conserved end residues are part of each CDR3. The D gene is left open where the match is weak. The size entry is marked missing in some rows and otherwise reads once, few, many or a size class.

TRBV27,-,TRBJ1-2,-,CASRIDRRYGYTF,TGTGCCAGCAGAATAGACAGGCGCTATGGCTACACCTTC
TRBV6-1,-,TRBJ1-2,-,CASRPGTGAMRGYTF,TGTGCCAGCAGGCCTGGCACGGGGGCGATGCGAGGCTACACCTTC
TRBV12-3/TRBV12-4,TRBD2,TRBJ2-7,-,CASSLASGRAGVTEQYF,TGTGCCAGCAGTTTAGCTAGCGGGAGGGCCGGCGTAACCGAGCAGTACTTC
TRBV12-3/TRBV12-4,-,TRBJ2-7,few,CASSLGGGVGEQYF,TGTGCCAGCAGTTTAGGAGGGGGTGTTGGCGAGCAGTACTTC
TRBV12-3/TRBV12-4,TRBD1,TRBJ1-1,few,CASRTGTNTEAFF,TGTGCCAGCAGGACAGGGACGAACACTGAAGCTTTCTTT
TRBV2,-,TRBJ1-6,-,CASSTGGSYNSPLHF,TGTGCCAGCAGTACAGGCGGCTCCTATAATTCACCCCTCCACTTT
TRBV20-1,TRBD2,TRBJ2-5,-,CSARRILAEIQETQYF,TGCAGTGCTAGACGCATACTAGCGGAGATCCAAGAGACCCAGTACTTC
TRBV7-2,-,TRBJ1-2,few,CASSPPPRGYTF,TGTGCCAGCAGCCCACCCCCCCGGGGCTACACCTTC
TRBV6-2/TRBV6-3,-,TRBJ1-5,large,CASSYWDQPQHF,TGTGCCAGCAGTTACTGGGATCAGCCCCAGCATTTT
TRBV5-6,-,TRBJ2-3,-,CASSASGTDTQYF,TGTGCCAGCAGCGCCTCGGGCACAGATACGCAGTATTTT
TRBV10-3,-,TRBJ2-1,few,CAIRTGTDNEQFF,TGTGCCATCAGGACGGGGACTGACAATGAGCAGTTCTTC
TRBV11-1,TRBD2,TRBJ2-1,-,CASSLLPGLAGGDNEQFF,TGTGCCAGCAGCTTACTTCCGGGACTAGCGGGAGGAGACAATGAGCAGTTCTTC
TRBV9,-,TRBJ2-7,-,CASSVEGQSYEQYF,TGTGCCAGCAGCGTAGAGGGGCAGTCCTACGAGCAGTACTTC
TRBV12-3/TRBV12-4,-,TRBJ1-2,-,CASSARGGGYGYTF,TGTGCCAGCAGTGCACGAGGCGGGGGCTATGGCTACACCTTC
TRBV7-9,-,TRBJ1-2,-,CASSPSATNYGYTF,TGTGCCAGCAGCCCCTCGGCAACGAACTATGGCTACACCTTC
TRBV27,-,TRBJ2-1,few,CASSPDSGNEQFF,TGTGCCAGCAGCCCAGATTCTGGAAATGAGCAGTTCTTC
TRBV29-1,TRBD2,TRBJ2-7,once,CLFNRCCGTSGISYEQYF,TGTCTCTTTAATAGGTGCTGCGGGACTAGCGGGATCTCCTACGAGCAGTACTTC
TRBV7-6,-,TRBJ2-7,medium-sized,CASSPTGRAELPYEQYF,TGTGCCAGCAGCCCCACGGGCAGGGCCGAACTCCCCTACGAGCAGTACTTC
TRBV7-8,-,TRBJ2-7,-,CASSLEGLGSGEQYF,TGTGCCAGCAGCTTAGAGGGTCTGGGGAGCGGCGAGCAGTACTTC
TRBV20-1,-,TRBJ1-1,-,CSAKDGSRLNPEAFF,TGCAGTGCTAAGGACGGCAGCCGATTGAACCCAGAAGCTTTCTTT
TRBV11-2,-,TRBJ2-2,-,CATRQGSTGELFF,TGTGCCACCAGGCAGGGCTCCACCGGGGAGCTGTTTTTT
TRBV6-2/TRBV6-3,TRBD2,TRBJ2-7,few,CASSYPGGRPYEQYF,TGTGCCAGCAGTTATCCGGGGGGGCGCCCCTACGAGCAGTACTTC
TRBV2,-,TRBJ1-5,few,CASSEQAAYSNQPQHF,TGTGCCAGCAGTGAACAGGCAGCCTATAGCAATCAGCCCCAGCATTTT
TRBV12-5,TRBD1,TRBJ1-1,-,CASGLRQGADTEAFF,TGTGCTAGTGGTCTACGACAGGGGGCCGACACTGAAGCTTTCTTT
TRBV6-1,TRBD2,TRBJ2-7,few,CASSHVTSGIYEQYF,TGTGCCAGCAGTCACGTGACTAGCGGAATCTACGAGCAGTACTTC
TRBV2,-,TRBJ2-7,few,CASSSVTGIYEQYF,TGTGCCAGCAGCTCCGTGACGGGGATCTACGAGCAGTACTTC
TRBV5-1,-,TRBJ2-3,-,CASSLDLTSTDTQYF,TGCGCCAGCAGCTTGGATCTTACCAGCACAGATACGCAGTATTTT
TRBV11-1,TRBD1,TRBJ2-7,-,CASSFWTGLQEQYF,TGTGCCAGCAGCTTCTGGACAGGGTTACAAGAGCAGTACTTC
TRBV18,-,TRBJ1-1,medium-sized,CASSPVHGNTEAFF,TGTGCCAGCTCACCGGTTCACGGGAACACTGAAGCTTTCTTT
TRBV6-2/TRBV6-3,TRBD2,TRBJ2-1,-,CASSYPTSGVYNEQFF,TGTGCCAGCAGTTATCCCACTAGCGGGGTCTACAATGAGCAGTTCTTC
TRBV7-9,-,TRBJ2-5,medium-sized,CASSLERVTQYF,TGTGCCAGCAGCTTAGAGCGGGTTACCCAGTACTTC
TRBV19,-,TRBJ2-1,-,CASSTSVYNEQFF,TGTGCCAGTAGCACCAGCGTCTACAATGAGCAGTTCTTC
TRBV20-1,TRBD1,TRBJ2-1,medium-sized,CSARSTGWLEQFF,TGCAGTGCTAGATCGACAGGGTGGCTTGAGCAGTTCTTC
TRBV6-1,TRBD1,TRBJ2-7,large,CASSWTGYEQYF,TGTGCCAGCAGTTGGACAGGCTACGAGCAGTACTTC
TRBV11-1,-,TRBJ2-6,-,CASSSYLDSGANVLTF,TGTGCCAGCAGCTCGTATCTTGACTCTGGGGCCAACGTCCTGACTTTC
TRBV12-3/TRBV12-4,-,TRBJ1-1,-,CASSLGGMRLTDTEAFF,TGTGCCAGCAGTTTAGGGGGTATGAGGTTGACGGACACTGAAGCTTTCTTT
TRBV7-8,-,TRBJ2-3,-,CASSLAPIQADTQYF,TGTGCCAGCAGCTTAGCGCCGATCCAGGCAGATACGCAGTATTTT
TRBV2,-,TRBJ2-1,medium-sized,CASKGVLPNNEQFF,TGTGCCAGCAAGGGAGTTTTACCCAACAATGAGCAGTTCTTC
TRBV3-1,-,TRBJ2-4,many,CASSLGTGEGQYF,TGTGCCAGCAGCCTAGGGACGGGAGAAGGGCAGTACTTC
TRBV27,TRBD1,TRBJ2-7,-,CASKTGGMEQYF,TGTGCCAGCAAGACAGGGGGTATGGAGCAGTACTTC
TRBV12-3/TRBV12-4,-,TRBJ2-3,-,CASSLFGSDTQYF,TGTGCCAGCAGTTTATTCGGTTCAGATACGCAGTATTTT
TRBV20-1,-,TRBJ1-1,few,CSAREIRSQGGTEAFF,TGCAGTGCTAGAGAGATCCGAAGTCAGGGTGGCACTGAAGCTTTCTTT
TRBV27,TRBD1,TRBJ2-5,few,CASSSTTGVCEETQYF,TGTGCCAGCAGTAGCACCACAGGGGTATGTGAGGAGACCCAGTACTTC
TRBV11-2,TRBD2,TRBJ2-2,few,CASSPFRGGRNTGELFF,TGTGCCAGCAGCCCCTTTCGGGGGGGCAGGAACACCGGGGAGCTGTTTTTT
TRBV9,TRBD2,TRBJ2-1,-,CASSLGGDYNEQFF,TGTGCCAGCAGCCTCGGGGGGGACTACAATGAGCAGTTCTTC
TRBV19,-,TRBJ1-6,-,CASSMSLNNSPLHF,TGTGCCAGTAGTATGAGCCTAAACAATTCACCCCTCCACTTT
TRBV6-5,-,TRBJ1-1,few,CASSSRGQVTPRGTEAFF,TGTGCCAGCAGTTCTCGTGGCCAAGTAACCCCACGCGGCACTGAAGCTTTCTTT
TRBV6-1,TRBD1,TRBJ2-7,few,CASRFPGQSYEQYF,TGTGCCAGCAGATTTCCGGGACAGTCTTACGAGCAGTACTTC
TRBV24-1,TRBD2,TRBJ2-1,few,CATSDFPRGAYNEQFF,TGTGCCACCAGTGATTTTCCGCGGGGGGCCTACAATGAGCAGTTCTTC
TRBV5-6,-,TRBJ2-2,medium-sized,CASSFWGSSFNTGELFF,TGTGCCAGCAGCTTTTGGGGCAGTAGTTTTAACACCGGGGAGCTGTTTTTT
TRBV6-1,-,TRBJ1-4,medium-sized,CASSERVEKLFF,TGTGCCAGCAGTGAGAGAGTCGAAAAACTGTTTTTT
TRBV12-5,-,TRBJ1-1,-,CASGFGGSEAFF,TGTGCTAGTGGGTTTGGGGGGTCAGAAGCTTTCTTT